These 2 T cell receptor beta chains came from one sample sequenced in a study of OX40 agonist ivuxolimab in advanced cancers. The library was generated by the immunoSEQ multiplex PCR assay. TCRdb took over this immuneACCESS table, retaining in-frame rearrangements with V and J assigned. Such tables are incomplete; in checked studies, under half of the missing clones stem from an unresolved V gene, and the remainder is unexplained. The sample table holds over 20,000 clones, of which over 70% were seen once. The biggest ten clones account for 35% to 40% of the sample. Sample: CD4+ or CD8+ T cells sorted from blood, taken in a trial of the OX40 agonist ivuxolimab. All receptors come from an adult with an advanced solid tumor such as melanoma, head and neck, liver or kidney cancer.

The chain is built from TRBV6-1 and TRBJ2-5; possible D gene TRBD2, 6 bases. V was shortened by 2 bases and J by 2 bases, with 15 bases between the two germline ends. Germline V gene data show CDR1 as MNHNS and CDR2 as SASEGT. This CDR3 has 16 amino acids. In DNA form, the CDR3 reads TGTGCCAGCAGTGAATTGGGCGGGAAGGGACAAGAGACCCAGTACTTC. This translates into CASSELGGKGQETQYF.

The table lists this clone with a count of one. This chain uses TRBV27 with TRBJ1-3, with a tentative D call TRBD1 (5 bases). The CDR3 contains 18 residues. The V end lost 0 bases, the J end lost 0 bases, and 15 bases lay between the germline ends. Germline V gives CDR1 MNHEY, CDR2 SMNVEV (reference sequence). CDR3 sequence: CASSLSWGRPNSGNTIYF. The CDR3 DNA reads as TGTGCCAGCAGTTTATCCTGGGGCAGACCGAACTCTGGAAACACCATATATTTT.